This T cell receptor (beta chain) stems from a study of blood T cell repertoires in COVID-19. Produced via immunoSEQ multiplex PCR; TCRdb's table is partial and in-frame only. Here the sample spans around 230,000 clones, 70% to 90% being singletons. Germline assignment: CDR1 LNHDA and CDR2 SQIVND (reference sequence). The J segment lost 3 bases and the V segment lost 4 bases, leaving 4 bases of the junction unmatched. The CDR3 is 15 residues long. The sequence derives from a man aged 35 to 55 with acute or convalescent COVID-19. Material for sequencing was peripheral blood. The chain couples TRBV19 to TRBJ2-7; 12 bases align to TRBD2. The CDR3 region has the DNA TGTGCCAGTAGTAGACTAGCGGGAGACCTCTACGAGCAGTACTTC. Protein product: CASSRLAGDLYEQYF.